These 9 T cell receptor beta chains share one sample of origin, sequenced in a study of cytomegalovirus exposure and HLA in healthy donors (dated by TCRdb to 2017 to 2019). Libraries were constructed by the immunoSEQ multiplex PCR assay. This immuneACCESS table, as held by TCRdb, lists in-frame sequences with V and J called but not all clones. Of the missing ones, under half trace to an unresolved V gene in checked studies; the others have no known cause. The sample table contains 200,000 to 250,000 clones; only one count was recorded for around four fifths of them. 5.5% to 7% of the sample is in the top ten clones. Sample: PBMCs. These TCRs come from a woman younger than 35 in good health and CMV-seronegative.

This chain joins TRBV4-1 and TRBJ1-5, with 7 bases lining up with TRBD1. The CDR3 contains 17 residues. V shed 0 bases and J 2 bases; nucleotides not matched to a gene: 7. Germline V gene sequence: CDR1 MGHRA, CDR2 YSYEKL. CDR3 loop: CASSQDGTVRGNQPQHF. CDR3 DNA: TGCGCCAGCAGCCAAGATGGGACAGTGAGAGGCAATCAGCCCCAGCATTTT.

This chain uses TRBV5-1 with TRBJ1-1; tentative D call: TRBD1 (5 bases). The CDR3 sequence is 17 residues long. From germline, CDR1 is SGHRS and CDR2 YFSETQ. V lost 2 bases and J 5 bases, leaving 22 bases between the germline ends. CDR3 DNA sequence: TGCGCCAGCAGCTTAAGGCAGCGAGGGGCCGCGAGGACTGAAGCTTTCTTT. This codes for CASSLRQRGAARTEAFF.

This clone was recorded a few times. The chain couples TRBV28 to TRBJ2-3, with 9 bases matching TRBD1. The trim removed 2 bases at V and 0 bases at J, leaving 15 bases unmatched. The CDR3 has 20 amino acids. CDR1 is MDHEN and CDR2 is SYDVKM in the germline V gene. CDR3 sequence (DNA): TGTGCCAGCAGTTTAACGCTCGGACGGGGACAGGGCAGGAGCACAGATACGCAGTATTTT. Protein product: CASSLTLGRGQGRSTDTQYF.

This rearrangement joins TRBV5-1 to TRBJ2-1, with TRBD2 matching over 11 bases. V was clipped by 3 bases and J by 3 bases; unmatched bases: 5. Germline CDR1 and CDR2: SGHRS and YFSETQ. This CDR3 contains 16 residues. The CDR3 region is CASSWGLAGGYNEQFF. For the CDR3, the DNA is TGCGCCAGCAGCTGGGGGCTAGCGGGAGGCTACAATGAGCAGTTCTTC.

The V call is TRBV6-6, the J call TRBJ1-2; D not certain. Trimming removed 2 bases from V and 3 bases from J, with 10 bases in between. This CDR3 comprises 14 residues. CDR1 and CDR2 from the germline V gene are MNHNY and SVGAGI (reference sequence). CDR3 nucleotides: TGTGCCAGCAGTTACGACGGCTTAGACTATGGCTACACCTTC. As protein: CASSYDGLDYGYTF.

This clone was observed once. This chain joins TRBV18 and TRBJ2-7; the D gene is possibly TRBD1 (6 bases). Germline CDR1 KGHSH, CDR2 LQKENI. V gave up 4 bases and J gave up 6 bases, with 13 bases separating them. There are 13 residues in the CDR3. The CDR3: CASSLNRVGEQYF. The CDR3 nucleotides read TGTGCCAGCTCACTTAACAGGGTTGGCGAGCAGTACTTC.

V gene TRBV4-1 combines with J gene TRBJ2-5; D tentatively reads TRBD1 or TRBD2 (6 bases each). The CDR3 runs 16 residues. Germline CDR1 is MGHRA and CDR2 is YSYEKL. V dropped 4 bases and J dropped 4 bases, with 19 bases sitting between them. The CDR3 loop is CASSREGGQPGETQYF. The CDR3, as DNA: TGCGCCAGCAGCCGAGAGGGGGGTCAACCAGGAGAGACCCAGTACTTC.

This clone has just one count. The chain has TRBV5-1 and TRBJ2-3; D possibly corresponds to TRBD2 (6 bases). Trimming took off 1 base at V and 3 bases at J, with 12 bases between the two ends. Germline CDR1 SGHRS, CDR2 YFSETQ. The CDR3 totals 15 residues. CDR3 nucleotides: TGCGCCAGCAGCTTGTTAGATGCGGGAACAGATACGCAGTATTTT. Residues: CASSLLDAGTDTQYF.

This rearrangement joins TRBV5-4 to TRBJ1-1; D is undetermined. The V gene's germline CDR1 is SGHNT and CDR2 YYREEE (reference sequence). Trimming removed 6 bases from V and 1 base from J, with 7 bases in between. The CDR3 consists of 12 residues. The DNA of the CDR3 is TGTGCCAGCATGGGCCGGAACACTGAAGCTTTCTTT. Residues: CASMGRNTEAFF. Looking up the rest from reference TRBV5-4 and TRBJ1-1 gives the full variable domain: ETGVTQSPTHLIKTRGQQVTLRCSSQSGHNTVSWYQQALGQGPQFIFQYYREEENGRGNFPPRFSGLQFPNYSSELNVNALELDDSALYLCASMGRNTEAFFGQGTRLTVV.